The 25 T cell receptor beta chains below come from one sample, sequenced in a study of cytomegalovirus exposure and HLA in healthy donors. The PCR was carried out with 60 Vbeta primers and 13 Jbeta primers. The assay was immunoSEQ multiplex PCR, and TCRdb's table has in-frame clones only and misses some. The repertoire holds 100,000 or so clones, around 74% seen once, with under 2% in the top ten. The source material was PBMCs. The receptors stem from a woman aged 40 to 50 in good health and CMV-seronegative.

The DNA for the CDR3 is TGTGCCATCAGTGAGAACAGGGGTTCAAATCAGCCCCAGCATTTT. This encodes CAISENRGSNQPQHF. J is TRBJ1-5 and V is TRBV10-3; TRBD1 aligns across 7 bases. J was trimmed by 4 bases and V by 2 bases; bases with no gene match: 5. The CDR3 totals 15 residues. CDR1 is ENHRY and CDR2 is SYGVKD in the germline V gene.

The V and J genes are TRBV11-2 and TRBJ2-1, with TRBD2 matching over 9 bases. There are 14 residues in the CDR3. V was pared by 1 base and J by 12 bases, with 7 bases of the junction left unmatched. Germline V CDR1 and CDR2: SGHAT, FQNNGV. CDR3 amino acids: CASSLVSSGRTQFF. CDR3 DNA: TGTGCCAGCAGCTTAGTCAGTAGCGGGAGAACGCAGTTCTTC.

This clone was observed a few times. DNA of the CDR3: TGTGCCAGCAGCTTAGACACGCAGGGGACGCAGTATTTT. As protein: CASSLDTQGTQYF. This chain joins TRBV11-2 and TRBJ2-3; tentative D call: TRBD1 (6 bases). The CDR3 spans 13 residues. Trimming took 0 bases from V and 9 from J, leaving 10 bases between them. Germline loops: CDR1 SGHAT, CDR2 FQNNGV.

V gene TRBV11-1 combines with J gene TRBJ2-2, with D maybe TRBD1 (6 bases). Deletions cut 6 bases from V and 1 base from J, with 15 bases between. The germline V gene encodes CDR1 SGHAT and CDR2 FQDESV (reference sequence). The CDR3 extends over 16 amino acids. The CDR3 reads CASRRPTQGNTGELFF. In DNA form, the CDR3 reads TGTGCCAGCAGACGGCCTACACAGGGGAACACCGGGGAGCTGTTTTTT.

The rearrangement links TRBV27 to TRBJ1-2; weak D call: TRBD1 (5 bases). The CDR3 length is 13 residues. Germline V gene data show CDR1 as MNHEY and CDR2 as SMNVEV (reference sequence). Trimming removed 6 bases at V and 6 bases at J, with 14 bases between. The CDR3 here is CASSPRQGHGYTF. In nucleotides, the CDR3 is TGTGCCAGCAGCCCCCGGCAGGGCCATGGCTACACCTTC.

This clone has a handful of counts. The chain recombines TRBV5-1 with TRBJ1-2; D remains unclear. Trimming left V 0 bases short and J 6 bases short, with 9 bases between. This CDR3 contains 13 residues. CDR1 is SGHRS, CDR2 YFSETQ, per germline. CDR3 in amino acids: CASSLDSSDGYTF. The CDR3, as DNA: TGCGCCAGCAGCTTGGACAGTTCCGATGGCTACACCTTC. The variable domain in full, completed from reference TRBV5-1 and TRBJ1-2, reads KAGVTQTPRYLIKTRGQQVTLSCSPISGHRSVSWYQQTPGQGLQFLFEYFSETQRNKGNFPGRFSGRQFSNSRSEMNVSTLELGDSALYLCASSLDSSDGYTFGSGTRLTVV.

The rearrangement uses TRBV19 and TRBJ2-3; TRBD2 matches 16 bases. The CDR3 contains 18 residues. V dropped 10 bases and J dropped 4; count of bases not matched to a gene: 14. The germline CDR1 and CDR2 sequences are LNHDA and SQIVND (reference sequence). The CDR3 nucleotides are TGTGCCACCTCACCCGGGACTAGCGGGAGGGTAAGCCCAGATACGCAGTATTTT. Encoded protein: CATSPGTSGRVSPDTQYF.

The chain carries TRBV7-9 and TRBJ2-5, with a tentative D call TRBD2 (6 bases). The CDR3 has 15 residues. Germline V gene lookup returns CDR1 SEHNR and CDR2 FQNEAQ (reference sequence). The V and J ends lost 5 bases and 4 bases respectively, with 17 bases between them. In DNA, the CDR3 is TGTGCCAGCAGCCAACGACCCGGGAGCCTAGAGACCCAGTACTTC. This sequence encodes CASSQRPGSLETQYF.

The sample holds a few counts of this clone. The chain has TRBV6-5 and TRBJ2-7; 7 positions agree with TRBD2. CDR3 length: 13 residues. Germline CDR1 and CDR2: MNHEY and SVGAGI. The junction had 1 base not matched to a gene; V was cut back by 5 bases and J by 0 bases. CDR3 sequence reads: CASSGEGSYEQYF. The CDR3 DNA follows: TGTGCCAGCAGTGGGGAGGGCTCCTACGAGCAGTACTTC.

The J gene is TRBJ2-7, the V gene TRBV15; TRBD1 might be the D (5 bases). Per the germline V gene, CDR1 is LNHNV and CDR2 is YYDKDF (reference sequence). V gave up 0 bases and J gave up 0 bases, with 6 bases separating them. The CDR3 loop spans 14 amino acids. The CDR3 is CATSRETGSYEQYF. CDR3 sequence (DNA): TGTGCCACCAGCAGAGAAACAGGCTCCTACGAGCAGTACTTC. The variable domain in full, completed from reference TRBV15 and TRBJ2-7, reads DAMVIQNPRYQVTQFGKPVTLSCSQTLNHNVMYWYQQKSSQAPKLLFHYYDKDFNNEADTPDNFQSRRPNTSFCFLDIRSPGLGDTAMYLCATSRETGSYEQYFGPGTRLTVT.

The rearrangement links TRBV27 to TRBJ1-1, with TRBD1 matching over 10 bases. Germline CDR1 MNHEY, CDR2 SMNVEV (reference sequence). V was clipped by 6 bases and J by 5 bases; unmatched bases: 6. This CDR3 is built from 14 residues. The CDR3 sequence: CASSGTGVLTEAFF. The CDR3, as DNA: TGTGCCAGCAGCGGGACAGGGGTTTTAACTGAAGCTTTCTTT.

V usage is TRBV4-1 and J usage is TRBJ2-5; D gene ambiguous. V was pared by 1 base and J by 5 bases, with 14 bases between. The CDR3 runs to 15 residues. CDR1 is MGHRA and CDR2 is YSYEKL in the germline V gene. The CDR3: CASSQGGASMETQYF. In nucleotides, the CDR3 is TGCGCCAGCAGCCAAGGCGGAGCTAGTATGGAGACCCAGTACTTC.

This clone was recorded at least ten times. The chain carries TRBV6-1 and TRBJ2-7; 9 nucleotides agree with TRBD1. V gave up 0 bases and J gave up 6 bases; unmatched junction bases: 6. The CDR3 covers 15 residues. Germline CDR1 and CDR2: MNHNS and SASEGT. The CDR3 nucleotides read TGTGCCAGCAGTGAAGCTCCGGACAGGGGAGGCGAGCAGTACTTC. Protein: CASSEAPDRGGEQYF.

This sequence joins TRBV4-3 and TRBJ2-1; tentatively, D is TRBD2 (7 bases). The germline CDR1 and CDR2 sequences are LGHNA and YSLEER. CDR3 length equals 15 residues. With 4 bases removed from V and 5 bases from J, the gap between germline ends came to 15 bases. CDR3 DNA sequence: TGCGCCAGCAGCCTAGGGGGGGGCGGAAACAATGAGCAGTTCTTC. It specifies CASSLGGGGNNEQFF.

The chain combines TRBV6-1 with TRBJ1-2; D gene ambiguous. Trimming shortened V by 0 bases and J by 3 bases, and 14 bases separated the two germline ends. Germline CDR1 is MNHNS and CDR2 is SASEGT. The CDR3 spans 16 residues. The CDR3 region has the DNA TGTGCCAGCAGTGAAGCTTATTTGGGCAGACACTATGGCTACACCTTC. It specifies CASSEAYLGRHYGYTF.

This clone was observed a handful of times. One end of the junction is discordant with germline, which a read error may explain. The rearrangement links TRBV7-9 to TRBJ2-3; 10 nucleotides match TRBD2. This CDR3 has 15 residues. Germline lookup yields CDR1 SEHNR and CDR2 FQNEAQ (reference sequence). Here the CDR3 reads CSSSTTSGATDTQYF. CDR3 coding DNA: TGTTCCAGCAGCACCACTAGCGGGGCCACAGATACGCAGTATTTT. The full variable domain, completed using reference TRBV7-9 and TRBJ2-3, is DTGVSQNPRHKITKRGQNVTFRCDPISEHNRLYWYRQTLGQGPEFLTYFQNEAQLEKSRLLSDRFSAERPKGSFSTLEIQRTEQGDSAMYLCSSSTTSGATDTQYFGPGTRLTVL.

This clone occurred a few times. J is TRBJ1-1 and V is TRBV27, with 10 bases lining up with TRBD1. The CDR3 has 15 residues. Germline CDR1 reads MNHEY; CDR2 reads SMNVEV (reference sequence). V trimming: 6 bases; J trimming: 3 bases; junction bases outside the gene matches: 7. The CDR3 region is CASRDRGHRDTEAFF. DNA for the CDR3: TGTGCCAGCAGAGACAGGGGGCATCGGGACACTGAAGCTTTCTTT.

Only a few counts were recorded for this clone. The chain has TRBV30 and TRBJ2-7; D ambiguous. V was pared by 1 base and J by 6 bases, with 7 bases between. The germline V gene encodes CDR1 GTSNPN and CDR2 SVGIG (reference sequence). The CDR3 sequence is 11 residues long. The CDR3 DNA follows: TGTGCCTGGAGTGCCACGGTCGAGCAGTACTTC. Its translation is CAWSATVEQYF.

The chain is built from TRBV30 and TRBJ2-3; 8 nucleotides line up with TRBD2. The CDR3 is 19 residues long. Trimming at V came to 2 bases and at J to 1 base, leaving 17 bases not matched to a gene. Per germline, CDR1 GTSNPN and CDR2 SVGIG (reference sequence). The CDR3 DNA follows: TGTGCCTGGAGTTCGACGGGAGCGGGAGACTTATTGGGCACAGATACGCAGTATTTT. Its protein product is CAWSSTGAGDLLGTDTQYF.

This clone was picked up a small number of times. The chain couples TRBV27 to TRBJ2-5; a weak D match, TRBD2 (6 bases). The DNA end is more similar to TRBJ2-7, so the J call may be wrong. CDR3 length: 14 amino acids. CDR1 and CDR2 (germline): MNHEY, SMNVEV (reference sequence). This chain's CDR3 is CASSPGLGTYEQYF. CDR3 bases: TGTGCCAGCAGTCCGGGACTCGGAACCTACGAGCAGTACTTC.

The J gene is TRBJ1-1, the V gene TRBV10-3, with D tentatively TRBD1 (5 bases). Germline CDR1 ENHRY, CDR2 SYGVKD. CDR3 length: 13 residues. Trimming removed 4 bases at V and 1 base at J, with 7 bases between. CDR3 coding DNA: TGTGCCATCAGTGGTGGACAGAACACTGAAGCTTTCTTT. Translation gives CAISGGQNTEAFF.

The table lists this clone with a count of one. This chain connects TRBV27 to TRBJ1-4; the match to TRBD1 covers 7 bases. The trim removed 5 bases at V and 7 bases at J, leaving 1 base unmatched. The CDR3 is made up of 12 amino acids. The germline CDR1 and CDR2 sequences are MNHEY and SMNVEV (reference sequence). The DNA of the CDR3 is TGTGCCAGCAGTCGACAGGGTGAAAAACTGTTTTTT. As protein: CASSRQGEKLFF.

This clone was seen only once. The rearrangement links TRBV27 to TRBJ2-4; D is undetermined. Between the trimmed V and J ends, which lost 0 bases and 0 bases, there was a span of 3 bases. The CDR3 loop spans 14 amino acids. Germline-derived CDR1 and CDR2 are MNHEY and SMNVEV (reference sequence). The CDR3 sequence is CASSLSVAKNIQYF. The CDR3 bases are TGTGCCAGCAGTTTATCCGTAGCCAAAAACATTCAGTACTTC.

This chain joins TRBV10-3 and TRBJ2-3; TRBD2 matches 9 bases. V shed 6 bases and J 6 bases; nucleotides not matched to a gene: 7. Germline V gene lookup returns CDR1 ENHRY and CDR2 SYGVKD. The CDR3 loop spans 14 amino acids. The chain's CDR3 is CAISEGLATDTQYF. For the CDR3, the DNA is TGTGCCATCAGCGAGGGACTAGCCACGGATACGCAGTATTTT.

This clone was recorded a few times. Written as DNA, the CDR3 is TGTGCCAGCAGCGCCAGGGGAGATACGCAGTATTTT. Translation: CASSARGDTQYF. J is TRBJ2-3 and V is TRBV9, with D perhaps TRBD1 (6 bases). Germline loops: CDR1 SGDLS, CDR2 YYNGEE. The CDR3 totals 12 residues. The V and J ends lost 3 bases and 5 bases respectively, with 7 bases between them.